This TCR beta chain came from a study of cytomegalovirus exposure and HLA in healthy donors. Note on this clone: Its target is unknown.

Primers included in the PCR were 60 Vbeta and 13 Jbeta primers. The table came from immunoSEQ multiplex PCR; TCRdb's copy has only in-frame clones and leaves some out. This sample carries 150,000 to 200,000 clones, just under 85% of them seen once, and the ten largest clones take 4.8%. Study-level results: The study put under 200 TCR beta chains on its list as cytomegalovirus-associated. Most likely, a cluster of highly shared sequence variants arose as a sequencing artifact.

The sample taken for sequencing was PBMCs. This receptor was obtained from a girl under 18 in good health and CMV-seropositive.

This chain's CDR3 is CSVDQAEANYGYTF. As DNA, the CDR3 is TGCAGCGTAGATCAGGCGGAGGCTAACTATGGCTACACCTTC. V and J are TRBV29-1 and TRBJ1-2, with D hard to call. Trimming left V 6 bases short and J 0 bases short, with 14 bases between. This CDR3 has 14 residues. The germline V gene has CDR1 SQVTM and CDR2 ANQGSEA.